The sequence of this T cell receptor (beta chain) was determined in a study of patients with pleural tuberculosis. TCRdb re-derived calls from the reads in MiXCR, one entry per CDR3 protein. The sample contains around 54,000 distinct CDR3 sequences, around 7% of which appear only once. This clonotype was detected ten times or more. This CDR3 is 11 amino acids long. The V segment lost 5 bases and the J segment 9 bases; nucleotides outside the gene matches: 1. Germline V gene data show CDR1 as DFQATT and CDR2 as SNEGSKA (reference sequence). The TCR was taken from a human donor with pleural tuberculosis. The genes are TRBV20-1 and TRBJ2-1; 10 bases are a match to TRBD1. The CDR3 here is CSADRGLEQFF. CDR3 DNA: TGCAGTGCTGACAGGGGGCTTGAGCAGTTCTTC.